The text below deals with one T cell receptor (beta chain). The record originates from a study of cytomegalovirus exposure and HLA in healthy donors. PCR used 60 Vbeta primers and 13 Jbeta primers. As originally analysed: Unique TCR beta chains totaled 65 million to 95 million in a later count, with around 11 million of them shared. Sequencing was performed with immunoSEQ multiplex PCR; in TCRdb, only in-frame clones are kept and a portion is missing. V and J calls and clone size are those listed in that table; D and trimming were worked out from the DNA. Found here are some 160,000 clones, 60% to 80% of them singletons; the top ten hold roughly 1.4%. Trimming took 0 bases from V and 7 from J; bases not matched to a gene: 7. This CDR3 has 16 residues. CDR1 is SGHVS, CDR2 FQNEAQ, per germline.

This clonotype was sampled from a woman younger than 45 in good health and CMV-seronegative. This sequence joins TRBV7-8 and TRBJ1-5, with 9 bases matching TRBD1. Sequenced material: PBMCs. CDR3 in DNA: TGTGCCAGCAGCTTAGCCCGGGACAGGGTACGACAGCCCCAGCATTTT. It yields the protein CASSLARDRVRQPQHF.